This section outlines one T cell receptor beta chain sequence together with its context. Its antigen is currently unknown. A much larger clone differs by one base, so this may be a read error. Germline V gene sequence: CDR1 SEHNR, CDR2 FQNEAQ (reference sequence). Between the trimmed V and J ends, which lost 7 bases and 0 bases, there was a span of 15 bases. The CDR3 spans 15 residues. This record comes from a study of T-cell memory formation after mild COVID-19. Study background: Largely donor-specific sequence clusters came from two donors. General study findings and limits: Contracting clones, day 15 to 85, had balanced CD4/CD8, and later expanders favored CD4+. Contracting CD4+ clones sat mainly in CM and EM; CD8+ in EMRA.

Libraries for TCRalpha and TCRbeta carried sample barcodes and unique molecular identifiers via 5'RACE. TCRdb reprocessed the 5' RACE reads via MiXCR and lists one record per CDR3 protein. Here the sample spans about 60,000 distinct CDR3 sequences, more than 10% being singletons. Sample: PBMCs or a T cell subset sorted from them (not recorded which). This receptor was taken from a man in his late teens or twenties who had mild COVID-19 (a few samples of this study predate the infection). Cell type and time point are not known. V usage is TRBV7-9 and J usage is TRBJ1-1; maybe TRBD1 (5 bases). The CDR3 is CASIFEGFMNTEAFF. The CDR3 nucleotides read TGTGCCAGCATCTTCGAGGGGTTCATGAACACTGAAGCTTTCTTT.